By share, the clone carrying this TCR beta chain counts as large. What it binds is not known. This specimen comes from a study of spatial heterogeneity in lung cancer. Study-wide background: Alpha-chain detections were consistently fewer than beta-chain detections among the sequences.

The CDR3 totals 17 residues. V lost 0 bases, J lost 6 bases, and 10 bases stayed unmatched. Germline V gives CDR1 MNHEY, CDR2 SVGAGI. TCRdb processed the 5' RACE reads anew with MiXCR; each CDR3 protein has one entry. Of about 2,300 distinct CDR3 sequences detected, more than 15% appear once; the ten largest clones hold over 7.5%. Findings of the study overall: Counts of expanded intratumoral alpha and beta TCRs tracked tumor mutation counts.

The time point denotes: sample taken at primary tumor resection. Donors were roughly 72 untreated early-stage non-small cell lung cancer patients. The material sequenced was lung tumor tissue, taken at surgery. This clonotype originated in a male donor with early-stage non-small cell lung cancer. This chain links TRBV6-5 with TRBJ1-2, with TRBD1 matching 10 bases. CDR3 protein: CASSYSADRGPAHGYTF. The CDR3 DNA follows: TGTGCCAGCAGTTACTCCGCCGACAGGGGGCCGGCTCATGGCTACACCTTC.